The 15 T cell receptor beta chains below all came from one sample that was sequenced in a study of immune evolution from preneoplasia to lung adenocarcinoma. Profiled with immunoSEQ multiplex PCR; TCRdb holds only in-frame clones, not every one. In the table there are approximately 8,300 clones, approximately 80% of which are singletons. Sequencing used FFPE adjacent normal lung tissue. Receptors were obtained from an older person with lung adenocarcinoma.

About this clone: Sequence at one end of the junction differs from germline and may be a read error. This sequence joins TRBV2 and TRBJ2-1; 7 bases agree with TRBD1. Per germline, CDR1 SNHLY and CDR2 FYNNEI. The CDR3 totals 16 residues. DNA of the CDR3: TGTGCCAGCAGGGAAGAGACAGGGCCGACATACAATGAGCAGTTCTTC. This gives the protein CASREETGPTYNEQFF.

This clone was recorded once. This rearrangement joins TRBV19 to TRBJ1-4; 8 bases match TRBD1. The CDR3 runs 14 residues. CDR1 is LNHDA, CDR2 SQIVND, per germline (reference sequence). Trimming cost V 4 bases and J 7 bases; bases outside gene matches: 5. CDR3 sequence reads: CASSTGGASEKLFF. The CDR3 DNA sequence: TGTGCCAGTAGTACAGGGGGCGCGAGTGAAAAACTGTTTTTT.

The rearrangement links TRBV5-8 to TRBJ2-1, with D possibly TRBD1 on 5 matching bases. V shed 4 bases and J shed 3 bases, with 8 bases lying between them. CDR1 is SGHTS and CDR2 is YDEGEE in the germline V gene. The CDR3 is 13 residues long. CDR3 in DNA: TGTGCCAGCAGCCCGGACAACTACAATGAGCAGTTCTTC. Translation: CASSPDNYNEQFF.

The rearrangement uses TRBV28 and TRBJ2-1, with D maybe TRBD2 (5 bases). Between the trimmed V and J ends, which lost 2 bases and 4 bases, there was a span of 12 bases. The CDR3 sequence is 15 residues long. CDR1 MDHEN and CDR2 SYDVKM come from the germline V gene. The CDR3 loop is CASSLEGSPYNEQFF. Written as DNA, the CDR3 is TGTGCCAGCAGTTTAGAGGGATCCCCGTACAATGAGCAGTTCTTC.

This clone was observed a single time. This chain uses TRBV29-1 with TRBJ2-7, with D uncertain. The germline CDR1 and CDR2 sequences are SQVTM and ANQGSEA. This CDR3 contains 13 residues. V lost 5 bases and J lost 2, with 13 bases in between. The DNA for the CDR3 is TGCAGCGTTCAATTAGCAGCAACCTACGAGCAGTACTTC. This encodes CSVQLAATYEQYF.

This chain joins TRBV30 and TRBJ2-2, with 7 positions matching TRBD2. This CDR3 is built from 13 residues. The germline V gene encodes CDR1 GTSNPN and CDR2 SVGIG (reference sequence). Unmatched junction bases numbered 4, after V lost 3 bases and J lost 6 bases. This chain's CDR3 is CAWSWSGAGELFF. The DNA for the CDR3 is TGTGCCTGGAGCTGGAGCGGGGCCGGGGAGCTGTTTTTT.

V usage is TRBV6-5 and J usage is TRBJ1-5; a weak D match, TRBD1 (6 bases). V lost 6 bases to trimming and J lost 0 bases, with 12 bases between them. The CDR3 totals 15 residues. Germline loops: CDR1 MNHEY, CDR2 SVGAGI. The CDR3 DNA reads TGTGCCAGCAGGCCTACAGGGTATAGCAATCAGCCCCAGCATTTT. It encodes CASRPTGYSNQPQHF.

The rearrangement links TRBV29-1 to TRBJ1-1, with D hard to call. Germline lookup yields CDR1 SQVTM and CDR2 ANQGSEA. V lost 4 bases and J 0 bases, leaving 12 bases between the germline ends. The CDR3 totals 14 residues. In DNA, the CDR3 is TGCAGCGTTGTTTGGCGGACCATGAACACTGAAGCTTTCTTT. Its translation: CSVVWRTMNTEAFF.

CDR3 coding DNA: TGCAGCGTTGGCTCGCCTACCTACTACGAGCAGTACTTC. This codes for CSVGSPTYYEQYF. The chain joins TRBV29-1 to TRBJ2-7; D remains unclear. The V and J ends lost 4 bases and 3 bases respectively, with 13 bases between them. The V gene's germline CDR1 is SQVTM and CDR2 ANQGSEA. CDR3 size: 13 residues.

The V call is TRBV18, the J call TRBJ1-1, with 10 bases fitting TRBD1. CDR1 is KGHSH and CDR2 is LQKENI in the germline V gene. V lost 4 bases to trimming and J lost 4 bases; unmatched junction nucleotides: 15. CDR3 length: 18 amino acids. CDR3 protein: CASSLRTTAGTGATEAFF. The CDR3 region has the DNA TGTGCCAGCTCACTGCGAACCACGGCAGGGACAGGGGCCACTGAAGCTTTCTTT.

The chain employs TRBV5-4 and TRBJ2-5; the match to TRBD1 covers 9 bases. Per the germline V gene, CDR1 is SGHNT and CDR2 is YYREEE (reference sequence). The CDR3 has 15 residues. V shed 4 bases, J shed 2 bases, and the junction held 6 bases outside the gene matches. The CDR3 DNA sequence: TGTGCCAGCAGCCAGACCGGGACAGGGCAAGAGACCCAGTACTTC. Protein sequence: CASSQTGTGQETQYF.

CDR3 loop: CAWTPGQGRGYTF. For the CDR3, the DNA is TGTGCCTGGACCCCGGGACAGGGACGGGGCTACACCTTC. The V and J genes are TRBV30 and TRBJ1-2; 9 bases are shared with TRBD1. V lost 4 bases and J lost 8; bases outside the gene matches: 8. Germline values: CDR1 GTSNPN, CDR2 SVGIG (reference sequence). The CDR3 has 13 residues.

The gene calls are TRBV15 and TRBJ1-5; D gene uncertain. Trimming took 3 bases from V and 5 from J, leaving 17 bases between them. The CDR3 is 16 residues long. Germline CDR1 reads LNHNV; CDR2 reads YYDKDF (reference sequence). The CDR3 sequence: CATSSFWSSGHQPQHF. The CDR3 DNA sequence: TGTGCCACCAGCAGTTTTTGGTCTTCGGGCCATCAGCCCCAGCATTTT.

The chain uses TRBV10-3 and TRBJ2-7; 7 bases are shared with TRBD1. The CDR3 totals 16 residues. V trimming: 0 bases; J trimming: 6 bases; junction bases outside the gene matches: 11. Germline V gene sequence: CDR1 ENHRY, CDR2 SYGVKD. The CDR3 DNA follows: TGTGCCATCAGTGAGTCCGGCCCAGACAGGGTAGGCGAGCAGTACTTC. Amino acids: CAISESGPDRVGEQYF.

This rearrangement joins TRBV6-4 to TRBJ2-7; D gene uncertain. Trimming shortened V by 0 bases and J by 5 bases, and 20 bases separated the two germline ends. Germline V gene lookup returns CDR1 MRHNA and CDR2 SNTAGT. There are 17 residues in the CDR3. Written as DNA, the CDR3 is TGTGCCAGCAGTGACTCGAAAACTCTACGGGTTAGGGACGAGCAGTACTTC. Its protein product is CASSDSKTLRVRDEQYF.